The rows below give T cell receptor beta chains drawn from one sample of a study of cytomegalovirus exposure and HLA in healthy donors. The table came from immunoSEQ multiplex PCR; TCRdb's copy has only in-frame clones and leaves some out. The table shows 220,000 or so clones, with more than 60% occurring only once. The source material was PBMCs. The receptors stem from a woman in her thirties in good health and CMV-seronegative. The CDR3 runs from the conserved cysteine through the conserved F or W. The D gene is left open where the match is weak. Rows may omit the clone size; those that give it use once, few, many or a size class.

J,D,size,V,CDR3,DNA
TRBJ1-4,TRBD1,.,TRBV19,CASSPAGQHNEKLFF,TGTGCCAGTAGTCCCGCGGGACAGCATAATGAAAAACTGTTTTTT
TRBJ2-7,.,few,TRBV10-2,CASSDSREVGEQYF,TGCGCCAGCAGTGATTCAAGGGAGGTCGGCGAGCAGTACTTC
TRBJ1-1,.,.,TRBV6-5,CASGRQPNTEAFF,TGTGCCAGCGGCAGACAGCCGAACACTGAAGCTTTCTTT
TRBJ2-3,TRBD2,.,TRBV5-4,CASSLRGRVADTQYF,TGTGCCAGCAGCTTGCGCGGGAGGGTCGCAGATACGCAGTATTTT
TRBJ2-1,.,.,TRBV5-8,CASSSPGLEQFF,TGTGCCAGCAGTTCGCCGGGACTCGAGCAGTTCTTC
TRBJ2-4,TRBD1,.,TRBV5-1,CASRLHSGTEKNIQYF,TGCGCCAGCAGATTACACTCCGGGACAGAAAAAAACATTCAGTACTTC
TRBJ2-3,TRBD2,few,TRBV5-1,CASTAGGQTTDTQYF,TGCGCCAGCACCGCGGGGGGGCAGACCACAGATACGCAGTATTTT
TRBJ2-7,TRBD1,.,TRBV6-5,CASSLDRGRYEQYF,TGTGCCAGCAGTTTGGACAGGGGGAGGTACGAGCAGTACTTC
TRBJ2-7,.,once,TRBV4-2,CASSQDWQGPYEQYF,TGTGCCAGCAGCCAAGATTGGCAGGGGCCCTACGAGCAGTACTTC
TRBJ2-3,.,.,TRBV19,CASSWQGSTDTQYF,TGTGCCAGTAGTTGGCAGGGAAGCACAGATACGCAGTATTTT
TRBJ2-3,.,few,TRBV5-1,CASSLEAGSTDTQYF,TGCGCCAGCAGCTTGGAGGCAGGGAGCACAGATACGCAGTATTTT